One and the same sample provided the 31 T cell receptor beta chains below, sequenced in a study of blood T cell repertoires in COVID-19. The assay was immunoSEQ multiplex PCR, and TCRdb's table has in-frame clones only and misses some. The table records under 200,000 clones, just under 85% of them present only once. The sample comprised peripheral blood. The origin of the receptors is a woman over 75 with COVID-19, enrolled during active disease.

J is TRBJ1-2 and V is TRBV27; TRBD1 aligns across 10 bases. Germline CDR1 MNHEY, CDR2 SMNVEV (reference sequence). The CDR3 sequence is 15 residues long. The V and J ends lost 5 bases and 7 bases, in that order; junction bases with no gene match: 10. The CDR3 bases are TGTGCCAGCAGTGCCACGACAGGGGGCCGGGGTGGCTACACCTTC. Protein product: CASSATTGGRGGYTF.

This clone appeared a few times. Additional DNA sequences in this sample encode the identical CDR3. In DNA, the CDR3 is TGTGCCAGCAGCCTGGACAGGGTTTATGGCTACACCTTC. Translation: CASSLDRVYGYTF. The chain couples TRBV7-2 to TRBJ1-2, with 8 positions matching TRBD1. V dropped 5 bases and J dropped 5; count of bases not matched to a gene: 4. The CDR3 is made up of 13 amino acids. Germline CDR1 SGHTA, CDR2 FQGNSA.

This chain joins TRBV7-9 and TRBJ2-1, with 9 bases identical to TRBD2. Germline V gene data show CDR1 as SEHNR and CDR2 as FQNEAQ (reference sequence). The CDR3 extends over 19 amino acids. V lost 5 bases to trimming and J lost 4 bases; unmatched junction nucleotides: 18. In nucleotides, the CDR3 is TGTGCCAGCAGCGGAGGGGTGCGGGAGGGCGAAGGGACATACAATGAGCAGTTCTTC. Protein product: CASSGGVREGEGTYNEQFF.

The CDR3 DNA is TGTGCCACCTCCAGCCCCGGGACAGGGTACTACGAGCAGTACTTC. It translates to CATSSPGTGYYEQYF. The chain couples TRBV5-4 to TRBJ2-7; 9 nucleotides line up with TRBD1. This CDR3 region has 15 residues. The germline V gene has CDR1 SGHNT and CDR2 YYREEE (reference sequence). Germline trimming cut 9 bases from V and 3 bases from J; bases unmatched to any gene: 13.

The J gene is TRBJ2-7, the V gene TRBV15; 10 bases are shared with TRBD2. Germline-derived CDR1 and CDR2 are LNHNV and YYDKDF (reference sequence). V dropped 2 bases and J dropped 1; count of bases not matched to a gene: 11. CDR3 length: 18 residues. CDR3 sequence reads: CATSRTLVTSGTSYEQYF. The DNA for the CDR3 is TGTGCCACCAGCAGAACCTTGGTAACTAGCGGGACGTCCTACGAGCAGTACTTC.

CDR3 region: CASSLQGARTGELFF. The CDR3 nucleotides are TGTGCCAGCAGCCTTCAGGGGGCGCGGACCGGGGAGCTGTTTTTT. The chain joins TRBV14 to TRBJ2-2; 8 positions agree with TRBD1. CDR1 is SGHDN and CDR2 is FVKESK in the germline V gene. With 4 bases clipped from V and 5 bases from J, the junction kept 6 bases outside the gene matches. The CDR3 consists of 15 residues. The whole variable domain, filled in from reference TRBV14 and TRBJ2-2, reads EAGVTQFPSHSVIEKGQTVTLRCDPISGHDNLYWYRRVMGKEIKFLLHFVKESKQDESGMPNNRFLAERTGGTYSTLKVQPAELEDSGVYFCASSLQGARTGELFFGEGSRLTVL.

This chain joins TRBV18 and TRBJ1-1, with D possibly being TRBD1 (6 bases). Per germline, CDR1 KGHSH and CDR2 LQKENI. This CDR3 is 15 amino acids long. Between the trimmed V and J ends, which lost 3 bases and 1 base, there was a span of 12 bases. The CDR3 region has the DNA TGTGCCAGCTCACCTAGAACAGGGCAGAACACTGAAGCTTTCTTT. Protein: CASSPRTGQNTEAFF.

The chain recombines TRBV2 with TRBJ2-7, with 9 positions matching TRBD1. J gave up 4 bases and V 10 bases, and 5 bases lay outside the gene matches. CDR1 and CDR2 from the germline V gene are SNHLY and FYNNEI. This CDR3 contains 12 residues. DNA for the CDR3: TGTGCCACCCGGGACAGGGCTTACGAGCAGTACTTC. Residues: CATRDRAYEQYF. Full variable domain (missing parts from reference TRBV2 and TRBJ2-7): EPEVTQTPSHQVTQMGQEVILRCVPISNHLYFYWYRQILGQKVEFLVSFYNNEISEKSEIFDDQFSVERPDGSNFTLKIRSTKLEDSAMYFCATRDRAYEQYFGPGTRLTVT.

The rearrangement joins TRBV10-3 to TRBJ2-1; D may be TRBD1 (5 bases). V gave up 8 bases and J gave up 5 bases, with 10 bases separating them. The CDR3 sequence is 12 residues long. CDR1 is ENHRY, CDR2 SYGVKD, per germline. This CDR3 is CAIRTGNNEQFF. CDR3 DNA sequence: TGTGCCATCCGTACAGGTAACAATGAGCAGTTCTTC.

The DNA for the CDR3 is TGTGCCAGCAGCCTGGACAGAGGTAATGAAAAACTGTTTTTT. Translated: CASSLDRGNEKLFF. This chain connects TRBV4-2 to TRBJ1-4; TRBD1 might be the D (6 bases). This CDR3 spans 14 amino acids. Germline values: CDR1 LGHNA, CDR2 YNFKEQ. V lost 4 bases and J 4 bases, leaving 10 bases between the germline ends.

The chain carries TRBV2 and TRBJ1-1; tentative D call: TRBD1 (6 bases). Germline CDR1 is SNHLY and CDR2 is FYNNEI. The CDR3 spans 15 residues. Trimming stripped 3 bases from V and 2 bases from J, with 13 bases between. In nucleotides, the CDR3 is TGTGCCAGCAGTGATTCTTTAGGGGGAAACACTGAAGCTTTCTTT. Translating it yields CASSDSLGGNTEAFF.

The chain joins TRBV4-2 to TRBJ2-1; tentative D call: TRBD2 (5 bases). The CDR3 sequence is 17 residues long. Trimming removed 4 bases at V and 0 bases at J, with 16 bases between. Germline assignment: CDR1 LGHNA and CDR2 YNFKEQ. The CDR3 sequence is CASSPHLEGGSYNEQFF. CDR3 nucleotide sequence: TGTGCCAGCAGCCCGCATCTCGAGGGCGGCTCCTACAATGAGCAGTTCTTC.

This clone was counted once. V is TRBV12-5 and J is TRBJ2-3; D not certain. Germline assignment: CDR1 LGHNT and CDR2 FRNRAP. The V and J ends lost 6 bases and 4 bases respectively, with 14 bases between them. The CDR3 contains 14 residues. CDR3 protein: CASGPTGAADTQYF. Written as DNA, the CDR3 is TGTGCTAGTGGCCCAACCGGAGCCGCAGATACGCAGTATTTT.

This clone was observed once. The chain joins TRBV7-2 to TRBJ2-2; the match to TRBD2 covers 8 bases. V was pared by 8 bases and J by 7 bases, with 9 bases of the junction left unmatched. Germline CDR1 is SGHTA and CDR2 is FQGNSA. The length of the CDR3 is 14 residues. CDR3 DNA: TGTGCCAGCGGTAGCGGGGTGATTCACGGGGAGCTGTTTTTT. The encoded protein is CASGSGVIHGELFF.

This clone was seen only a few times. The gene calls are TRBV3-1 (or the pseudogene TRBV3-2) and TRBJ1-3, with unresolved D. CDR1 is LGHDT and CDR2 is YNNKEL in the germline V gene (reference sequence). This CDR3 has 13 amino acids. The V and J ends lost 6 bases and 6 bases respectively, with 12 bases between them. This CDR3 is CASRRRMENTIYF. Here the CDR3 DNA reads TGTGCCAGCAGACGGAGGATGGAAAACACCATATATTTT.

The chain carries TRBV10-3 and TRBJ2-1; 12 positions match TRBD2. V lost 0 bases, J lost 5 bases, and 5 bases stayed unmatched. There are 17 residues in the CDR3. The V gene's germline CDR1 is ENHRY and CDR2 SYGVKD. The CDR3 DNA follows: TGTGCCATCAGTGAGTCGGCTAGCGGGAGGGTTGACAATGAGCAGTTCTTC. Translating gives CAISESASGRVDNEQFF.

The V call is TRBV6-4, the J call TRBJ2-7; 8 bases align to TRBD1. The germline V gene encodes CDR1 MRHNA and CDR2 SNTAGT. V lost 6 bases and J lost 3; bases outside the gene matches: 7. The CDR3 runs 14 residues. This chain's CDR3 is CASRRWDRFYEQYF. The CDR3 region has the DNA TGTGCCAGCAGGCGATGGGACAGGTTCTACGAGCAGTACTTC.

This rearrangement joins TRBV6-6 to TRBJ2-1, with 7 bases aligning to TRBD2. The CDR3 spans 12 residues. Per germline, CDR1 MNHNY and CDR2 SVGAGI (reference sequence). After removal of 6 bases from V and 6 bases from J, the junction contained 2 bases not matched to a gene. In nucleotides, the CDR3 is TGTGCCAGCAGGGGACTACCCAATGAGCAGTTCTTC. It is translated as CASRGLPNEQFF.

CDR3 nucleotide sequence: TGTGCCAGCAGTGAAGCGCGGCAGGGAGGCTGGTACTTC. It is translated as CASSEARQGGWYF. The chain has TRBV2 and TRBJ2-7; D possibly corresponds to TRBD2 (6 bases). Germline lookup yields CDR1 SNHLY and CDR2 FYNNEI. Trimming pared 0 bases from V and 12 bases from J, leaving 15 bases between. The CDR3 is 13 amino acids.

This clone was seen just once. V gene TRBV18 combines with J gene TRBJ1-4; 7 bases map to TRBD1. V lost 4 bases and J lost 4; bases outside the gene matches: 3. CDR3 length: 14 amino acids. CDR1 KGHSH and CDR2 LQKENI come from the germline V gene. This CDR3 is CASSLGQSNEKLFF. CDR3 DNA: TGTGCCAGCTCACTGGGACAGAGTAATGAAAAACTGTTTTTT.

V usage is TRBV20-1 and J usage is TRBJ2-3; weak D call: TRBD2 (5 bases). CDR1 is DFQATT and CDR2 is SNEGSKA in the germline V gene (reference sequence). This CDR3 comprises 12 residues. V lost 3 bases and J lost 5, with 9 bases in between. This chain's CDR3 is CSASRAGDTQYF. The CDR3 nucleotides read TGCAGTGCTAGTAGGGCGGGAGATACGCAGTATTTT.

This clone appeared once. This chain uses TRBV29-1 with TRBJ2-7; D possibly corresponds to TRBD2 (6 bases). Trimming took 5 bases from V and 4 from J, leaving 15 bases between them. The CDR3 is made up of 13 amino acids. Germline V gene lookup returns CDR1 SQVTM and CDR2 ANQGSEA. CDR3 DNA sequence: TGCAGCGTTTTCCGAGCGGGCGGTTACGAGCAGTACTTC. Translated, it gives CSVFRAGGYEQYF.

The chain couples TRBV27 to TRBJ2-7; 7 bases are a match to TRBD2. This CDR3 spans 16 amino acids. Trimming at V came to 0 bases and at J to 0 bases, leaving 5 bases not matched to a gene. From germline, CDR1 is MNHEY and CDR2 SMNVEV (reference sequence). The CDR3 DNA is TGTGCCAGCAGTTTATCGCTGGCGGGGGACTCCTACGAGCAGTACTTC. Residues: CASSLSLAGDSYEQYF.

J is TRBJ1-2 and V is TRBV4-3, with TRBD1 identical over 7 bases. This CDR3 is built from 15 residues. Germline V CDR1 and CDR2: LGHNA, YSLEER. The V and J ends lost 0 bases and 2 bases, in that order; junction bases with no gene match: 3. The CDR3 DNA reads TGCGCCAGCAGCCAAGATCCAGGGGGAAACTATGGCTACACCTTC. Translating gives CASSQDPGGNYGYTF.

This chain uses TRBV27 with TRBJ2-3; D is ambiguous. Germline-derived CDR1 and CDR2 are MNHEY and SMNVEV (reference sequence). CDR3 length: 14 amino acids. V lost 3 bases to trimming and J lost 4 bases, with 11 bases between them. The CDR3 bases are TGTGCCAGCAGTTTTTCATCGGGTTCAGATACGCAGTATTTT. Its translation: CASSFSSGSDTQYF.

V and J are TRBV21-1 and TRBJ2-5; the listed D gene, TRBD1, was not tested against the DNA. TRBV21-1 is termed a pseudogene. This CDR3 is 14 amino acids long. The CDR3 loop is CASDSKQEQETQYF. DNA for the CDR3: TGTGCCAGCGACAGTAAACAGGAGCAAGAGACCCAGTACTTC.

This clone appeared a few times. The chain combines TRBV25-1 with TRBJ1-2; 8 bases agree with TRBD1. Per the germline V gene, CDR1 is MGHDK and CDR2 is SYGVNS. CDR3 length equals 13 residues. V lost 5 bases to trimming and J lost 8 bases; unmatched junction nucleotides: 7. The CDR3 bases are TGTGCCAGCAGTCGTGGCAGGGGGCTCGGCTACACCTTC. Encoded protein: CASSRGRGLGYTF.

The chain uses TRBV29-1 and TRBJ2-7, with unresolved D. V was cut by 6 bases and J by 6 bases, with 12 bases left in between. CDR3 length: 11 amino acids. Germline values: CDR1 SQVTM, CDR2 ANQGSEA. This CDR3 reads CSVAAPGEQYF. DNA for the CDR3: TGCAGCGTGGCGGCCCCCGGCGAGCAGTACTTC.

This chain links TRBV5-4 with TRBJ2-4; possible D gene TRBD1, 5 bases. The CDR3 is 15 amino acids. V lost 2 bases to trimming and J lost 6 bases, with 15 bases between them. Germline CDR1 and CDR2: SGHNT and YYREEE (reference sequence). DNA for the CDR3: TGTGCCAGCAGCTTTTCGCCCCACCAGGGAAACATTCAGTACTTC. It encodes CASSFSPHQGNIQYF.

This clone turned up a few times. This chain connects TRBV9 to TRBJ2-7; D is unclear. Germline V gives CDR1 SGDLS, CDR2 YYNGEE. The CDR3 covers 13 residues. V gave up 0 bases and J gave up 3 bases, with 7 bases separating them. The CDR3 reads CASSVAGDYEQYF. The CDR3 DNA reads TGTGCCAGCAGCGTAGCAGGCGACTACGAGCAGTACTTC.

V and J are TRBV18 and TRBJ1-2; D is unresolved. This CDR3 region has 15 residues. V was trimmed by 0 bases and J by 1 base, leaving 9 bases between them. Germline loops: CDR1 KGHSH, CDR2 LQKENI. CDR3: CASSPPGRYNYGYTF. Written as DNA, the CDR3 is TGTGCCAGCTCACCACCGGGCAGATATAACTATGGCTACACCTTC.